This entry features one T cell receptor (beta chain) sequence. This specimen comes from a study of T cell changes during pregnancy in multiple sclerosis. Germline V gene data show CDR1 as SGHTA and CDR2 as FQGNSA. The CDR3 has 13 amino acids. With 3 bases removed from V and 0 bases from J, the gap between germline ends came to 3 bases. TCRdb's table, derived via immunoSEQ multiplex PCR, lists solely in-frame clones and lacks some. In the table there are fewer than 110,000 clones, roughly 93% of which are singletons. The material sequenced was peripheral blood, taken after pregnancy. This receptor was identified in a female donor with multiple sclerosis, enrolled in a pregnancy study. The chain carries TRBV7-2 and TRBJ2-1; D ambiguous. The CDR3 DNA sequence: TGTGCCAGCAGCTTCCTCTCCTACAATGAGCAGTTCTTC. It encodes CASSFLSYNEQFF.